The entry below describes one T cell receptor (beta chain). Its antigen is not identified. This record comes from a study of T cell responses to AZD1222 COVID-19 vaccine. Points from the study as a whole: Spike-wide vaccine-associated CD4 TCRs dominated at 160-218 and 743-854. The breadth and depth of Spike-specific TCRs increased once two AZD1222 doses had been given. The number of AZD1222 recipients seropositive at baseline was only five or six.

This table comes from immunoSEQ multiplex PCR, and its TCRdb copy is limited to in-frame clones, with some not included. The profile covers 90,000 to 140,000 clones, with about 81% appearing a single time and around 5% taken by the ten largest. V lost 6 bases and J lost 5, with 19 bases in between. CDR3 length: 15 residues. CDR1 is MNHEY and CDR2 is SMNVEV in the germline V gene (reference sequence). Source: peripheral blood, taken on day 0 of AZD1222 vaccination. The J gene is TRBJ2-5, the V gene TRBV27, with TRBD2 as a possible D gene (6 bases). The TCR was taken from an adult in good health. In nucleotides, the CDR3 is TGTGCCAGCAGACGTGTGCTAGCGTCAATTGAGACCCAGTACTTC. This sequence encodes CASRRVLASIETQYF.